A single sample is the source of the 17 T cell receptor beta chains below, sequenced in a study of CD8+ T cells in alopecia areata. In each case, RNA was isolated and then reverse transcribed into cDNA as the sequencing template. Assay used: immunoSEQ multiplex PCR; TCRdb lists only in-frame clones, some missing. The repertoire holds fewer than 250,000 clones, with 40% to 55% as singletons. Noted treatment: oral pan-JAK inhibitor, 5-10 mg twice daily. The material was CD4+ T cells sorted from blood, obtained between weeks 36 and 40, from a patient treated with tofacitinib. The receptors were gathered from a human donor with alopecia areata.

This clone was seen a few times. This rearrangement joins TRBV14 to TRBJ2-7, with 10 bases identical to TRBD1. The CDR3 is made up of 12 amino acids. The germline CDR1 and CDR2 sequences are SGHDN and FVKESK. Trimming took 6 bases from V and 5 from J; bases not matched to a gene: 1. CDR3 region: CASRDRGNEQYF. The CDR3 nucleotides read TGTGCCAGCAGGGACAGGGGGAACGAGCAGTACTTC.

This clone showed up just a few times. The CDR3 DNA reads TGTGCCAGCAGTACGGTCTACGAGCAGTACTTC. Translated, it gives CASSTVYEQYF. This chain uses TRBV25-1 with TRBJ2-7; D is unresolved. The germline V and J ends were trimmed by 5 bases and 3 bases, with 5 bases remaining between them. The CDR3 loop spans 11 amino acids. Germline CDR1 is MGHDK and CDR2 is SYGVNS.

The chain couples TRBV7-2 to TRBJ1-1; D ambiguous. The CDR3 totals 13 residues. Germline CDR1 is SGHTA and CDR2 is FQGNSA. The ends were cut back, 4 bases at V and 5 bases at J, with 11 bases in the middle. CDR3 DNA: TGTGCCAGCAGCTCGCTTAGAGGGACTGAAGCTTTCTTT. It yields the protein CASSSLRGTEAFF.

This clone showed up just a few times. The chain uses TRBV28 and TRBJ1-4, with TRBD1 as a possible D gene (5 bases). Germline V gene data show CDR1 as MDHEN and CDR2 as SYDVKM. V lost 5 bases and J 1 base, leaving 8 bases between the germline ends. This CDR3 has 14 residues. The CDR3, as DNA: TGTGCCAGCAGTCCAGACAGAACTAATGAAAAACTGTTTTTT. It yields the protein CASSPDRTNEKLFF.

The CDR3 DNA is TGTGCCAGCAGTGGGGTCGGTTCCAGGAGTATTCCGACCCAGTACTTC. Protein sequence: CASSGVGSRSIPTQYF. This chain uses TRBV2 with TRBJ2-5; no definite D call. V was cut by 4 bases and J by 7 bases, with 22 bases left in between. Germline loops: CDR1 SNHLY, CDR2 FYNNEI. The CDR3 sequence is 16 residues long.

The CDR3 coding sequence is TGTGCCAGCTCACGACAGGGAGTAACTGAAGCTTTCTTT. Translating it yields CASSRQGVTEAFF. This rearrangement joins TRBV18 to TRBJ1-1; 7 bases align to TRBD1. The CDR3 loop spans 13 amino acids. CDR1 and CDR2 from the germline V gene are KGHSH and LQKENI. V shed 4 bases, J shed 5 bases, and the junction held 4 bases outside the gene matches.

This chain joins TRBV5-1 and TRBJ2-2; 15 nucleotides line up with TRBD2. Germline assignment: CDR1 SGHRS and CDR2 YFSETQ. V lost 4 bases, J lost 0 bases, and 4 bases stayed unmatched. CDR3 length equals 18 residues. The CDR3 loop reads CASSLGLAGGPNTGELFF. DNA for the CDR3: TGCGCCAGCAGCCTCGGACTAGCGGGAGGGCCGAACACCGGGGAGCTGTTTTTT.

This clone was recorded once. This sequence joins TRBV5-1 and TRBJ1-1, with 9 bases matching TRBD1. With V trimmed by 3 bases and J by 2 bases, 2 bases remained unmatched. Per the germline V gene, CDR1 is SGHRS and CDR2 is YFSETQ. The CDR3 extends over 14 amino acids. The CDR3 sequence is CASSSQGANTEAFF. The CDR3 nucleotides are TGCGCCAGCAGCTCACAGGGGGCTAACACTGAAGCTTTCTTT.

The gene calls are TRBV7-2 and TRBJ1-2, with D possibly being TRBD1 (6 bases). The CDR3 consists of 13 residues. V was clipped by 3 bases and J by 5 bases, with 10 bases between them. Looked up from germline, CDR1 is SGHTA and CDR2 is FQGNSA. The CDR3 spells CASSLGHRYGYTF. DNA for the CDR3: TGTGCCAGCAGCTTGGGACATCGGTATGGCTACACCTTC.

This CDR3 is CASSYSGQGRTEAFF. CDR3 bases: TGTGCCAGCAGTTACTCGGGGCAGGGCCGGACTGAAGCTTTCTTT. The chain employs TRBV6-5 and TRBJ1-1, with D possibly being TRBD1 (5 bases). The CDR3 runs 15 residues. V lost 0 bases to trimming and J lost 5 bases, with 13 bases between them. CDR1 MNHEY and CDR2 SVGAGI come from the germline V gene.

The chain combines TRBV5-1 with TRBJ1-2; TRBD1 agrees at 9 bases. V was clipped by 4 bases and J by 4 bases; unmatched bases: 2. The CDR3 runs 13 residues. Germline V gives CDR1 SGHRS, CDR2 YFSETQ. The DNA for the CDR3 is TGCGCCAGCAGCCCGGGACAGGGCTATGGCTACACCTTC. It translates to CASSPGQGYGYTF.

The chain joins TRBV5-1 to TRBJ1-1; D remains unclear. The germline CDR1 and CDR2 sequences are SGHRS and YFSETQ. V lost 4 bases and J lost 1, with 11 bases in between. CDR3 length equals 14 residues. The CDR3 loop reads CASSPVTENTEAFF. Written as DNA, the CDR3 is TGCGCCAGCAGCCCCGTCACAGAGAACACTGAAGCTTTCTTT.

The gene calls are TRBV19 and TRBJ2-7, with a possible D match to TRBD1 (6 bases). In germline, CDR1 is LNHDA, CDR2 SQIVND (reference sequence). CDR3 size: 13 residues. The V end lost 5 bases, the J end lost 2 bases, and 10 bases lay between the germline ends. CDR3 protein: CASSARQAYEQYF. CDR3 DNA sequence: TGTGCCAGTAGTGCGCGACAGGCCTACGAGCAGTACTTC.

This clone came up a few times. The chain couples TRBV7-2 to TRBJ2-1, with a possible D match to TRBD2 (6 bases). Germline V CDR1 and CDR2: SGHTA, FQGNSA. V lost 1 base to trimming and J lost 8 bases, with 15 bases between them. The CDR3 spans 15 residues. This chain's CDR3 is CASSLGASAQYEQFF. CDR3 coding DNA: TGTGCCAGCAGCTTAGGTGCTAGCGCTCAGTATGAGCAGTTCTTC.

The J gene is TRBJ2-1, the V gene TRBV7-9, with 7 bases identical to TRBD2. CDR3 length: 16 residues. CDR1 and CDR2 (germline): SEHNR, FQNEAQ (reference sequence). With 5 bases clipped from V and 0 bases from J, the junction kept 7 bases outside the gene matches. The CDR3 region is CASSPSGGSSYNEQFF. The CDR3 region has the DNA TGTGCCAGCAGCCCCTCAGGCGGGAGCTCCTACAATGAGCAGTTCTTC.

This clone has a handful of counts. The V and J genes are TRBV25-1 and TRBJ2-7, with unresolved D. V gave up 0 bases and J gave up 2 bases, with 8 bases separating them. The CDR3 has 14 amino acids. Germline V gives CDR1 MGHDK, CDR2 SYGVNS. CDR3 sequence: CASSEYGPPYEQYF. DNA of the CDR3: TGTGCCAGCAGTGAATACGGTCCCCCCTACGAGCAGTACTTC.

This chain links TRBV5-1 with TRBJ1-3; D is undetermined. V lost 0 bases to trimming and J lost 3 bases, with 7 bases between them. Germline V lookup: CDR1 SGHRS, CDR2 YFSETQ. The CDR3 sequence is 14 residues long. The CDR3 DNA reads TGCGCCAGCAGCTTGGTCGCAGATGGAAACACCATATATTTT. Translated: CASSLVADGNTIYF.